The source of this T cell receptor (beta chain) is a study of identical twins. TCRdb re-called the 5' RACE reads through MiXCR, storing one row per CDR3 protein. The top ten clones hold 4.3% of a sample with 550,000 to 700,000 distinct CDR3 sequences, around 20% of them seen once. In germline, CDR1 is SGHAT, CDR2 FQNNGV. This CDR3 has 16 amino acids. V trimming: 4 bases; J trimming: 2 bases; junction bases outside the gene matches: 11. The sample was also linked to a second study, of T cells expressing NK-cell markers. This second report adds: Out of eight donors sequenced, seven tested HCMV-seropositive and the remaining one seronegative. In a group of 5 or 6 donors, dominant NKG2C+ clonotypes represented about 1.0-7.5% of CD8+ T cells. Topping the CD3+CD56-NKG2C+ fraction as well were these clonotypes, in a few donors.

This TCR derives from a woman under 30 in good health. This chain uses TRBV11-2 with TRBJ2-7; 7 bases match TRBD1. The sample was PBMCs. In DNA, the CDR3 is TGTGCCAGCAGCTCACCCCTGGGACAGCCTCCCTACGAGCAGTACTTC. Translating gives CASSSPLGQPPYEQYF.